This passage covers 23 T cell receptor beta chains from one sample sequenced in a study of brain T cells in children with intractable seizures. Here immunoSEQ multiplex PCR was the method, and the copy in TCRdb shows in-frame clones only, minus some. The data contain fewer than 85,000 clones, 90% to 95% of them singletons. Specimen: peripheral blood, collected at surgery. The receptors were sampled from a boy under two years old with tuberous sclerosis and intractable seizures.

This CDR3 reads CAWTNWGGRTEAFF. CDR3 nucleotides: TGTGCCTGGACCAACTGGGGGGGACGTACTGAAGCTTTCTTT. This sequence joins TRBV30 and TRBJ1-1; possibly TRBD1 for D (5 bases). CDR3 length equals 14 residues. Germline CDR1 is GTSNPN and CDR2 is SVGIG (reference sequence). Between the trimmed V and J ends, which lost 4 bases and 5 bases, there was a span of 17 bases.

The J gene is TRBJ1-5, the V gene TRBV9; maybe TRBD1 (5 bases). Per germline, CDR1 SGDLS and CDR2 YYNGEE. This CDR3 is built from 14 residues. The ends were cut back, 4 bases at V and 5 bases at J, with 13 bases in the middle. CDR3 region: CASSPGPIDQPQHF. For the CDR3, the DNA is TGTGCCAGCAGCCCGGGACCAATAGATCAGCCCCAGCATTTT.

The chain has TRBV4-1 and TRBJ2-1; no clear D gene. The ends were cut back, 3 bases at V and 8 bases at J, with 17 bases in the middle. The CDR3 extends over 15 amino acids. The germline V gene has CDR1 MGHRA and CDR2 YSYEKL. The CDR3 nucleotides are TGCGCCAGCAGCCATTCCTCTACTTTTGGCGATGAGCAGTTCTTC. Residues: CASSHSSTFGDEQFF.

The chain has TRBV3-1 (or the pseudogene TRBV3-2) and TRBJ2-2; a possible D gene is TRBD2 (6 bases). Trimming removed 1 base at V and 2 bases at J, with 14 bases between. This CDR3 has 17 amino acids. Per germline, CDR1 LGHDT and CDR2 YNNKEL (reference sequence). The CDR3 nucleotides read TGTGCCAGCAGCCAAGTGTCACTAGCAAAAAACACCGGGGAGCTGTTTTTT. Its translation: CASSQVSLAKNTGELFF.

V and J are TRBV11-2 and TRBJ1-3; D is ambiguous. Deletions cut 0 bases from V and 6 bases from J, with 9 bases between. The germline CDR1 and CDR2 sequences are SGHAT and FQNNGV. This CDR3 has 14 residues. The CDR3 protein is CASSLEGRTNTIYF. The CDR3 DNA follows: TGTGCCAGCAGCTTAGAGGGCAGAACAAACACCATATATTTT.

DNA of the CDR3: TGTGCCAGCAGCCAAAAAGGTAGACAGGGTCCTAACTATGGCTACACCTTC. Protein: CASSQKGRQGPNYGYTF. J is TRBJ1-2 and V is TRBV4-2, with 7 positions matching TRBD1. With 2 bases clipped from V and 0 bases from J, the junction kept 9 bases outside the gene matches. This CDR3 comprises 17 residues. Germline-derived CDR1 and CDR2 are LGHNA and YNFKEQ.

This clone was recorded a few times. The chain uses TRBV3-1 (or the pseudogene TRBV3-2) and TRBJ1-6; 7 nucleotides line up with TRBD1. This CDR3 is built from 15 residues. Losses at the gene ends were 1 base for V and 8 bases for J; bases not matched to a gene: 5. The V gene's germline CDR1 is LGHDT and CDR2 YNNKEL (reference sequence). CDR3 protein: CASSQGWDSYSPLHF. Written as DNA, the CDR3 is TGTGCCAGCAGCCAAGGCTGGGACAGCTATTCACCCCTCCACTTT.

The genes are TRBV6-5 and TRBJ2-7; D perhaps matches TRBD2 (6 bases). Trimming cost V 6 bases and J 4 bases, with 19 bases left between them. The CDR3 consists of 15 residues. Germline CDR1 MNHEY, CDR2 SVGAGI. The CDR3 here is CASSRTWGGAYEQYF. DNA of the CDR3: TGTGCCAGCAGCCGGACATGGGGAGGCGCATACGAGCAGTACTTC.

This clone was counted once. This rearrangement joins TRBV5-1 to TRBJ2-3; D remains unclear. Germline V CDR1 and CDR2: SGHRS, YFSETQ. V shed 2 bases and J shed 3 bases, with 16 bases lying between them. The CDR3 is made up of 16 amino acids. The CDR3 reads CASSFHVGRGTDTQYF. The CDR3 coding sequence is TGCGCCAGCAGCTTCCACGTGGGCCGAGGAACAGATACGCAGTATTTT.

The chain links TRBV6-1 to TRBJ1-3; D remains ambiguous. This CDR3 has 17 residues. CDR1 is MNHNS and CDR2 is SASEGT in the germline V gene. The V end lost 1 base, the J end lost 0 bases, and 13 bases lay between the germline ends. CDR3 nucleotides: TGTGCCAGCAGTGAAGGCAGGCCATCCCTCTCTGGAAACACCATATATTTT. It is translated as CASSEGRPSLSGNTIYF.

The rearrangement links TRBV9 to TRBJ1-2, with TRBD1 as a possible D gene (6 bases). V was trimmed by 4 bases and J by 3 bases, leaving 13 bases between them. Germline V CDR1 and CDR2: SGDLS, YYNGEE. This CDR3 has 14 amino acids. The CDR3 is CASSPATGYYGYTF. The CDR3 DNA reads as TGTGCCAGCAGCCCAGCGACAGGTTACTATGGCTACACCTTC.

This clone was counted a single time. This sequence joins TRBV9 and TRBJ1-2; a weak D match, TRBD1 (5 bases). The CDR3 length is 14 residues. Between the trimmed V and J ends, which lost 2 bases and 5 bases, there was a span of 13 bases. Germline V gives CDR1 SGDLS, CDR2 YYNGEE. The CDR3 loop is CASSVVDGGYGYTF. For the CDR3, the DNA is TGTGCCAGCAGCGTCGTGGACGGGGGGTATGGCTACACCTTC.

This clone was counted once. V gene TRBV7-9 combines with J gene TRBJ1-1, with 8 bases fitting TRBD1. The CDR3 covers 15 residues. Per the germline V gene, CDR1 is SEHNR and CDR2 is FQNEAQ (reference sequence). V was clipped by 4 bases and J by 1 base; unmatched bases: 5. CDR3 DNA sequence: TGTGCCAGCAGCTCTACAGGGGGGAGGAACACTGAAGCTTTCTTT. Amino acid sequence: CASSSTGGRNTEAFF.

The chain has TRBV7-9 and TRBJ2-2, with D maybe TRBD2 (6 bases). The ends were cut back, 5 bases at V and 5 bases at J, with 9 bases in the middle. The germline V gene encodes CDR1 SEHNR and CDR2 FQNEAQ (reference sequence). The CDR3 consists of 13 residues. CDR3 in amino acids: CASSGAGTGELFF. CDR3 DNA sequence: TGTGCCAGCAGCGGGGCGGGGACCGGGGAGCTGTTTTTT.

This chain joins TRBV2 and TRBJ2-1; TRBD2 matches at 7 bases. Trimming at V came to 6 bases and at J to 1 base, leaving 18 bases not matched to a gene. Germline values: CDR1 SNHLY, CDR2 FYNNEI. This CDR3 is 19 amino acids long. CDR3 nucleotides: TGTGCCAGCAGCAACCCAGGAGGGAGTAGCGGGCCGTCCTACAATGAGCAGTTCTTC. Its protein product is CASSNPGGSSGPSYNEQFF.

The chain couples TRBV6-4 to TRBJ1-1, with D possibly being TRBD1 (5 bases). Between the trimmed V and J ends, which lost 4 bases and 5 bases, there was a span of 11 bases. Germline CDR1 MRHNA, CDR2 SNTAGT. The CDR3 loop spans 13 amino acids. CDR3 residues: CASSAGRGTEAFF. CDR3 nucleotide sequence: TGTGCCAGCAGTGCCGGCCGGGGGACTGAAGCTTTCTTT.

The rearrangement uses TRBV5-4 and TRBJ1-1, with D hard to call. The CDR3 length is 11 residues. V was cut by 8 bases and J by 1 base, with 6 bases left in between. The V gene's germline CDR1 is SGHNT and CDR2 YYREEE (reference sequence). The CDR3 bases are TGTGCCAGTAATTCGAACACTGAAGCTTTCTTT. This sequence encodes CASNSNTEAFF.

This clone has just a few counts. The genes are TRBV10-3 and TRBJ1-1, with D possibly matching TRBD1 (5 bases). This CDR3 is 13 amino acids long. Trimming cost V 4 bases and J 1 base, with 7 bases left between them. CDR1 ENHRY and CDR2 SYGVKD come from the germline V gene. The CDR3 reads CAISVQENTEAFF. CDR3 in DNA: TGTGCCATCAGTGTACAGGAGAACACTGAAGCTTTCTTT.

Only one count was recorded for this clone. V is TRBV2 and J is TRBJ2-3; no reliable D call. Germline CDR1 and CDR2: SNHLY and FYNNEI. The V end lost 0 bases, the J end lost 5 bases, and 3 bases lay between the germline ends. CDR3 size: 12 residues. For the CDR3, the DNA is TGTGCCAGCAGTGAAGCCGTAGATACGCAGTATTTT. As protein: CASSEAVDTQYF.

The chain couples TRBV19 to TRBJ1-6; 8 nucleotides match TRBD1. The CDR3 covers 15 residues. J was trimmed by 9 bases and V by 7 bases; bases with no gene match: 11. CDR1 is LNHDA, CDR2 SQIVND, per germline (reference sequence). The CDR3 DNA reads TGTGCCAGTACCCCGTCAGGACAGGGAATTTCACCCCTCCACTTT. As protein: CASTPSGQGISPLHF.

The CDR3 is CASSLGGDTQYF. In DNA, the CDR3 is TGTGCCAGCAGTCTGGGGGGGGATACGCAGTATTTT. The rearrangement links TRBV12-3 or TRBV12-4 to TRBJ2-3; 7 bases are shared with TRBD2. This CDR3 is built from 12 residues. The V and J ends lost 5 bases and 6 bases, in that order; junction bases with no gene match: 2.

This rearrangement joins TRBV12-3 or TRBV12-4 to TRBJ2-7, with D hard to call. V was clipped by 3 bases and J by 2 bases, with 8 bases between them. The CDR3 length is 13 residues. DNA of the CDR3: TGTGCCAGCAGTTTGAACGGACCCTACGAGCAGTACTTC. It is translated as CASSLNGPYEQYF.

The chain combines TRBV7-9 with TRBJ2-2; D may be TRBD1 or TRBD2 (5 bases each). The germline V gene encodes CDR1 SEHNR and CDR2 FQNEAQ (reference sequence). Deletions cut 7 bases from V and 2 bases from J, with 26 bases between. The CDR3 totals 19 residues. The CDR3 DNA follows: TGTGCCAGCATCCCTGGTAAGAGACGGGGCACGCTCAACACCGGGGAGCTGTTTTTT. It encodes CASIPGKRRGTLNTGELFF.